These 29 T cell receptor beta chains share one sample of origin, sequenced in a study of blood T cell repertoires in COVID-19. The data were produced by immunoSEQ multiplex PCR, yet TCRdb's version contains in-frame clones alone and is incomplete. In the table there are more than 300,000 clones, 65% to 90% of which are singletons. Sequenced sample: PBMCs or T cells enriched from blood (not recorded which). These receptors all come from a young man who had recovered from COVID-19.

The rearrangement uses TRBV15 and TRBJ1-1; D possibly corresponds to TRBD1 (5 bases). Deletions cut 0 bases from V and 11 bases from J, with 13 bases between. The V gene's germline CDR1 is LNHNV and CDR2 YYDKDF (reference sequence). The CDR3 sequence is 13 residues long. The CDR3 coding sequence is TGTGCCACCAGCAGAGATCCCACGGGGGAGGCTTTCTTT. Its translation is CATSRDPTGEAFF.

The chain couples TRBV7-6 to TRBJ1-2; 12 bases are a match to TRBD1. CDR3 length: 16 amino acids. V was pared by 1 base and J by 6 bases, with 6 bases of the junction left unmatched. The germline V gene encodes CDR1 SGHVS and CDR2 FNYEAQ. CDR3 protein: CASSLEPGQGANGYTF. CDR3 bases: TGTGCCAGCAGCTTAGAACCGGGACAGGGGGCGAATGGCTACACCTTC.

This clone was counted between two and nine times. The J gene is TRBJ1-6, the V gene TRBV19; 8 nucleotides line up with TRBD1. Germline loops: CDR1 LNHDA, CDR2 SQIVND (reference sequence). This CDR3 has 13 amino acids. Unmatched junction bases numbered 8, after V lost 10 bases and J lost 9 bases. The CDR3 DNA sequence: TGTGCCACCACGTCAGGGGGCGGTTCACCCCTCCACTTT. It specifies CATTSGGGSPLHF.

The chain is built from TRBV12-3 or TRBV12-4 and TRBJ1-2; possibly TRBD1 for D (5 bases). V was shortened by 7 bases and J by 7 bases, with 13 bases between the two germline ends. The CDR3 is 12 residues long. CDR3 loop: CASKEGLGGYTF. For the CDR3, the DNA is TGTGCCAGCAAGGAGGGGTTAGGTGGCTACACCTTC.

The chain carries TRBV11-3 and TRBJ2-3; 7 positions match TRBD2. This CDR3 spans 15 amino acids. V lost 5 bases, J lost 3 bases, and 8 bases stayed unmatched. Per germline, CDR1 SGHNT and CDR2 YENEEA. The DNA of the CDR3 is TGTGCCAGCAGCCCTCGACCAGCGGGGACAGATACGCAGTATTTT. Translated, it gives CASSPRPAGTDTQYF.

The chain joins TRBV29-1 to TRBJ1-3; D unclear. The germline CDR1 and CDR2 sequences are SQVTM and ANQGSEA. This CDR3 is built from 14 residues. The V end lost 3 bases, the J end lost 0 bases, and 9 bases lay between the germline ends. The CDR3 here is CSVDSALSGNTIYF. In DNA, the CDR3 is TGCAGCGTTGATTCTGCGCTCTCTGGAAACACCATATATTTT. Looking up the rest from reference TRBV29-1 and TRBJ1-3 gives the full variable domain: SAVISQKPSRDICQRGTSLTIQCQVDSQVTMMFWYRQQPGQSLTLIATANQGSEATYESGFVIDKFPISRPNLTFSTLTVSNMSPEDSSIYLCSVDSALSGNTIYFGEGSWLTVV.

This rearrangement joins TRBV24-1 to TRBJ1-4; 7 positions agree with TRBD1. The CDR3 sequence is 15 residues long. Germline CDR1 KGHDR, CDR2 SFDVKD. The junction had 4 bases not matched to a gene; V was cut back by 3 bases and J by 4 bases. The CDR3 nucleotides are TGTGCCACCAGTGATCGGGCAGGGGGTAATGAAAAACTGTTTTTT. As protein: CATSDRAGGNEKLFF.

This chain joins TRBV3-1 (or the pseudogene TRBV3-2) and TRBJ1-2; 9 positions agree with TRBD1. V lost 2 bases and J lost 4; bases outside the gene matches: 2. Germline V gene data show CDR1 as LGHDT and CDR2 as YNNKEL (reference sequence). The CDR3 totals 14 residues. The CDR3 protein is CASSQRDRAYGYTF. CDR3 coding DNA: TGTGCCAGCAGCCAACGGGACAGGGCCTATGGCTACACCTTC.

This clone was seen a handful of times. The chain carries TRBV20-1 and TRBJ1-1; D not resolved. This CDR3 is 11 amino acids long. The V end was cut by 6 bases, the J end by 3 bases, with 8 bases between. Germline-derived CDR1 and CDR2 are DFQATT and SNEGSKA (reference sequence). The CDR3 region is CSARWHTEAFF. The CDR3, as DNA: TGCAGTGCACGCTGGCACACTGAAGCTTTCTTT.

The rearrangement joins TRBV6-6 to TRBJ2-3, with 12 bases aligning to TRBD2. Germline trimming cut 3 bases from V and 4 bases from J; bases unmatched to any gene: 5. The germline gives CDR1 MNHNY, CDR2 SVGAGI (reference sequence). CDR3 length: 16 amino acids. The CDR3 loop is CASSYPSGGAPDTQYF. CDR3 DNA: TGTGCCAGCAGTTATCCTAGCGGGGGGGCCCCAGATACGCAGTATTTT.

The chain joins TRBV13 to TRBJ1-2; 11 positions match TRBD1. Trimming took 4 bases from V and 5 from J; bases not matched to a gene: 6. The CDR3 is 15 residues long. Germline V gene data show CDR1 as PRHDT and CDR2 as FYEKMQ (reference sequence). This chain's CDR3 is CASSWGQGDNYGYTF. In DNA, the CDR3 is TGTGCCAGCAGCTGGGGACAGGGGGATAATTATGGCTACACCTTC. The complete variable domain, with remaining parts taken from reference TRBV13 and TRBJ1-2, reads AAGVIQSPRHLIKEKRETATLKCYPIPRHDTVYWYQQGPGQDPQFLISFYEKMQSDKGSIPDRFSAQQFSDYHSELNMSSLELGDSALYFCASSWGQGDNYGYTFGSGTRLTVV.

This chain connects TRBV5-1 to TRBJ2-4; 7 bases agree with TRBD1. V was pared by 3 bases and J by 0 bases, with 9 bases of the junction left unmatched. Germline V gene data show CDR1 as SGHRS and CDR2 as YFSETQ. CDR3 size: 17 residues. The chain's CDR3 is CASSSGQQTLAKNIQYF. CDR3 nucleotide sequence: TGCGCCAGCAGCTCGGGACAGCAGACACTAGCCAAAAACATTCAGTACTTC.

For the CDR3, the DNA is TGTGCCAGCAGCTTGTCTCAGGGACAGCTTACCTTCTATGGCTACACCTTC. Its translation: CASSLSQGQLTFYGYTF. The V and J genes are TRBV5-4 and TRBJ1-2; TRBD1 matches 7 bases. The V gene end was trimmed by 1 base and the J gene end by 4 bases; junction bases not matched to a gene: 13. This CDR3 is 17 amino acids long. Germline V gene sequence: CDR1 SGHNT, CDR2 YYREEE (reference sequence).

The chain combines TRBV4-1 with TRBJ1-1; possibly TRBD1 for D (6 bases). CDR1 and CDR2 (germline): MGHRA, YSYEKL. There are 15 residues in the CDR3. V was pared by 4 bases and J by 5 bases, with 17 bases between. CDR3 sequence reads: CASSPRGASGTEAFF. In DNA form, the CDR3 reads TGCGCCAGCAGCCCCCGGGGGGCTTCGGGAACTGAAGCTTTCTTT.

The rearrangement uses TRBV27 and TRBJ1-2; 7 bases match TRBD1. The CDR3 length is 14 residues. V dropped 5 bases and J dropped 4; count of bases not matched to a gene: 7. Germline CDR1 and CDR2: MNHEY and SMNVEV (reference sequence). The CDR3 region has the DNA TGTGCCAGCAGTGTCTCCGGGACAGTCTATGGCTACACCTTC. Translated, it gives CASSVSGTVYGYTF.

The chain has TRBV19 and TRBJ1-2; D remains unclear. From germline, CDR1 is LNHDA and CDR2 SQIVND (reference sequence). CDR3 size: 14 residues. Trimming shortened V by 5 bases and J by 4 bases, and 14 bases separated the two germline ends. The CDR3 DNA reads as TGTGCCAGTAGTCTCGGCCTACTAGGCTATGGCTACACCTTC. This encodes CASSLGLLGYGYTF.

The chain couples TRBV6-5 to TRBJ2-3; 11 nucleotides line up with TRBD2. The CDR3 is 14 amino acids. V lost 11 bases and J lost 2; bases outside the gene matches: 6. The germline CDR1 and CDR2 sequences are MNHEY and SVGAGI. The CDR3 nucleotides read TGTGCCGTCGGACTAGCGGGTTTCACAGATACGCAGTATTTT. This gives the protein CAVGLAGFTDTQYF.

The chain joins TRBV19 to TRBJ2-7; D may be TRBD2 (5 bases). The CDR3 runs to 17 residues. Deletions cut 3 bases from V and 1 base from J, with 19 bases between. Germline CDR1 reads LNHDA; CDR2 reads SQIVND (reference sequence). The CDR3 is CASSMGYSGGVSYEQYF. In nucleotides, the CDR3 is TGTGCCAGTAGTATGGGCTACAGCGGAGGCGTATCCTACGAGCAGTACTTC.

This clone was observed a few times. The rearrangement links TRBV15 to TRBJ1-3; a weak D match, TRBD1 (5 bases). V lost 0 bases and J lost 0, with 12 bases in between. Per germline, CDR1 LNHNV and CDR2 YYDKDF (reference sequence). This CDR3 is built from 17 residues. In DNA, the CDR3 is TGTGCCACCAGCAGAGATCCCCAGGGTTTCTCTGGAAACACCATATATTTT. It encodes CATSRDPQGFSGNTIYF.

In this sample, this clone turned up once. The chain carries TRBV10-2 and TRBJ2-3; 9 nucleotides align to TRBD2. J lost 5 bases, V lost 7 bases, and 10 bases had no gene match. Germline V gives CDR1 WSHSY, CDR2 SAAADI. The CDR3 covers 15 residues. The CDR3 spells CASTPRREGRDTQYF. CDR3 nucleotide sequence: TGCGCCAGCACCCCACGGCGGGAGGGGAGAGATACGCAGTATTTT.

This rearrangement joins TRBV19 to TRBJ2-6, with D possibly TRBD1 on 5 matching bases. This CDR3 region has 19 residues. The V and J ends lost 3 bases and 0 bases respectively, with 18 bases between them. Germline V gene lookup returns CDR1 LNHDA and CDR2 SQIVND (reference sequence). CDR3 residues: CASSMGGAATFSGANVLTF. Written as DNA, the CDR3 is TGTGCCAGTAGTATGGGTGGGGCAGCTACCTTCTCTGGGGCCAACGTCCTGACTTTC.

The chain has TRBV6-9 and TRBJ2-2; TRBD2 agrees at 9 bases. CDR1 and CDR2 (germline): MNHGY, SVAAGI. CDR3 length: 16 amino acids. V lost 8 bases and J lost 1; bases outside the gene matches: 8. The CDR3 loop reads CASSPGLAKNTGELFF. CDR3 in DNA: TGTGCCAGCTCCCCGGGACTAGCTAAGAACACCGGGGAGCTGTTTTTT.

The rearrangement links TRBV5-1 to TRBJ1-1; the match to TRBD1 covers 10 bases. The CDR3 covers 13 residues. Unmatched junction bases numbered 2, after V lost 5 bases and J lost 4 bases. CDR1 and CDR2 from the germline V gene are SGHRS and YFSETQ. The CDR3 region has the DNA TGCGCCAGCAGGGACAGGGGGATCACTGAAGCTTTCTTT. Residues: CASRDRGITEAFF.

The chain combines TRBV24-1 with TRBJ2-1, with 7 bases lining up with TRBD2. The V gene's germline CDR1 is KGHDR and CDR2 SFDVKD. After removal of 5 bases from V and 0 bases from J, the junction contained 3 bases not matched to a gene. This CDR3 has 15 residues. CDR3 region: CATSVGGSSYNEQFF. CDR3 bases: TGTGCCACCAGTGTCGGCGGGAGCTCCTACAATGAGCAGTTCTTC.

This clone appeared a single time. The CDR3 bases are TGTGCCAGCAGCCGGAGGGGTGGAGACACTGAAGCTTTCTTT. This codes for CASSRRGGDTEAFF. The chain couples TRBV3-1 (or the pseudogene TRBV3-2) to TRBJ1-1; a possible D gene is TRBD1 (5 bases). The V end lost 4 bases, the J end lost 3 bases, and 12 bases lay between the germline ends. The germline V gene encodes CDR1 LGHDT and CDR2 YNNKEL (reference sequence). The length of the CDR3 is 14 residues.

This clone came up a few times. The chain employs TRBV4-1 and TRBJ1-2; D gene uncertain. CDR1 is MGHRA and CDR2 is YSYEKL in the germline V gene. The CDR3 has 16 amino acids. V lost 0 bases and J 8 bases, leaving 19 bases between the germline ends. The CDR3: CASSQDKDYTKRGYTF. The CDR3 DNA reads as TGCGCCAGCAGCCAAGATAAGGACTACACCAAGAGGGGCTACACCTTC.

The chain recombines TRBV28 with TRBJ2-7; 9 nucleotides line up with TRBD1. Germline V gene data show CDR1 as MDHEN and CDR2 as SYDVKM. J lost 3 bases, V lost 4 bases, and 10 bases had no gene match. CDR3 size: 16 residues. The DNA of the CDR3 is TGTGCCAGCAGTTCACCGGGACAGGGAGGCCTCTACGAGCAGTACTTC. It translates to CASSSPGQGGLYEQYF.

The V call is TRBV10-3, the J call TRBJ2-5; 9 bases map to TRBD2. CDR3 length: 16 amino acids. Looked up from germline, CDR1 is ENHRY and CDR2 is SYGVKD. Unmatched junction bases numbered 10, after V lost 3 bases and J lost 5 bases. The CDR3 nucleotides are TGTGCCATCAGTGATCTCTCTAGCGGGGTCCTGGAGACCCAGTACTTC. Amino acids: CAISDLSSGVLETQYF.

The chain recombines TRBV29-1 with TRBJ1-2, with D tentatively TRBD1 (5 bases). The CDR3 consists of 14 residues. Trimming removed 3 bases at V and 7 bases at J, with 18 bases between. Germline V gene sequence: CDR1 SQVTM, CDR2 ANQGSEA. The DNA of the CDR3 is TGCAGCGTTGATCTGGGGACTATATCAGGTGGCTACACCTTC. Its translation is CSVDLGTISGGYTF.